Presented here are 2 T cell receptor beta chains from one specimen sequenced in a study of T cell responses to AZD1222 COVID-19 vaccine. Here immunoSEQ multiplex PCR was the method, and the copy in TCRdb shows in-frame clones only, minus some. Among more than 140,000 clones listed, approximately 89% were seen once. Here the sequenced sample was peripheral blood, taken on day 0 of AZD1222 vaccination. The receptor source for this set is an adult in good health.

In this sample, this clone turned up once. J is TRBJ2-3 and V is TRBV5-6; D unclear. CDR1 and CDR2 (germline): SGHDT, YYEEEE. CDR3 length equals 14 residues. Trimming cost V 5 bases and J 2 bases, with 12 bases left between them. CDR3 nucleotide sequence: TGTGCCAGCAGTATGTGGGTATACACAGATACGCAGTATTTT. Protein product: CASSMWVYTDTQYF.

The rearrangement joins TRBV28 to TRBJ2-7; a weak D match, TRBD1 (6 bases). Trimming pared 7 bases from V and 5 bases from J, leaving 21 bases between. The CDR3 loop spans 15 amino acids. Germline assignment: CDR1 MDHEN and CDR2 SYDVKM. CDR3 loop: CASTGVPSGGHEQYF. The CDR3 DNA sequence: TGTGCCAGCACAGGGGTCCCAAGCGGCGGTCACGAGCAGTACTTC.